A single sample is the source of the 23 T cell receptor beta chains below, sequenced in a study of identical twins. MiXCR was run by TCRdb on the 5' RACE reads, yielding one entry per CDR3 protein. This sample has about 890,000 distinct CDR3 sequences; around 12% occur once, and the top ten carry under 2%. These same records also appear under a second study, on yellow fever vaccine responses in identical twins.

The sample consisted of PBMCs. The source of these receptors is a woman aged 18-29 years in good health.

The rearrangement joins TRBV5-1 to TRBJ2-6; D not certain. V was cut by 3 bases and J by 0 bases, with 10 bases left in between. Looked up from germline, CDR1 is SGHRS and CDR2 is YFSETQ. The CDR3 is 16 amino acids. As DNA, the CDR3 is TGCGCCAGCAGCTCCCGACGGAGCTCTGGGGCCAACGTCCTGACTTTC. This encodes CASSSRRSSGANVLTF.

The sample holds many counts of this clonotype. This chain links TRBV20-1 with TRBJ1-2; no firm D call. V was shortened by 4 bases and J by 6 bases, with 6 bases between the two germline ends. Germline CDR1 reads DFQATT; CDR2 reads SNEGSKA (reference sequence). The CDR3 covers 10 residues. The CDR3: CSAIKDGYTF. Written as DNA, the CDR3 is TGCAGTGCTATTAAAGATGGCTACACCTTC.

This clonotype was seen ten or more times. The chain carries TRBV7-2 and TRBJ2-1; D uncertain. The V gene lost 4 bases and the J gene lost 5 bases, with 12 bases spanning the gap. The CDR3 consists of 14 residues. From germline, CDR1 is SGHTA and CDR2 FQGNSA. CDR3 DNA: TGTGCCAGCAGCTCCCCCCTAAAAAACAATGAGCAGTTCTTC. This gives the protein CASSSPLKNNEQFF.

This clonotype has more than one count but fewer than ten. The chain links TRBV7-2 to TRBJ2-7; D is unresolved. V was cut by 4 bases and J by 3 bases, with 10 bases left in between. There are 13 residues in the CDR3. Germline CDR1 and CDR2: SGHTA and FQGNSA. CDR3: CASSSRVGYEQYV. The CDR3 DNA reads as TGTGCCAGCAGCTCAAGAGTGGGCTACGAGCAGTACGTC.

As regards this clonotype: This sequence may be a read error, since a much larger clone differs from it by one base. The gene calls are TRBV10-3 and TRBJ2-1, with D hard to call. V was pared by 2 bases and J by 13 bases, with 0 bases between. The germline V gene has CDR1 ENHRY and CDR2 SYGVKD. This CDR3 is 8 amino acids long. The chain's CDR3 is CAISEQFF. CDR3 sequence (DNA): TGTGCCATCAGTGAGCAGTTCTTC.

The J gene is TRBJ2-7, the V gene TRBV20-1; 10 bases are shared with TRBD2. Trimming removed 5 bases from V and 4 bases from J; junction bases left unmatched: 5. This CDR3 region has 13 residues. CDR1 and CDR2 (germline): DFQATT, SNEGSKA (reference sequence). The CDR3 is CSAEREGLYEQYF. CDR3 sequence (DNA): TGCAGTGCTGAGCGGGAGGGCCTTTACGAGCAGTACTTC.

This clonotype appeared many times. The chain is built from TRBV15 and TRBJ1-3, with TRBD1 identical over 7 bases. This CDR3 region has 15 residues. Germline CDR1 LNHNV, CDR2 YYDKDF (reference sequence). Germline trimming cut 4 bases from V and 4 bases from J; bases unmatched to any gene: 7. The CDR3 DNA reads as TGTGCCACCAGCACCCCGACAGGGAGGGGAAACACCATATATTTT. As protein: CATSTPTGRGNTIYF.

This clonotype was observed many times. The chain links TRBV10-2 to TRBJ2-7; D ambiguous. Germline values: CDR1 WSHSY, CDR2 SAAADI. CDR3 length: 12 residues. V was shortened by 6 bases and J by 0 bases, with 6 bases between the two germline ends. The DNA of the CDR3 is TGCGCCAGCAGCTCCAGCTCCTACGAGCAGTACGTC. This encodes CASSSSSYEQYV.

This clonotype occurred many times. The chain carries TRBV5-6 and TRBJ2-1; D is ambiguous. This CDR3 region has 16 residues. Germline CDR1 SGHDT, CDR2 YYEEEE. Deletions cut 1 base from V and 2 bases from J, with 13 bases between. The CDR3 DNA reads TGTGCCAGCAGCTTGCTGTCAGGAGTCCCCTACAATGAGCAGTTCTTC. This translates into CASSLLSGVPYNEQFF.

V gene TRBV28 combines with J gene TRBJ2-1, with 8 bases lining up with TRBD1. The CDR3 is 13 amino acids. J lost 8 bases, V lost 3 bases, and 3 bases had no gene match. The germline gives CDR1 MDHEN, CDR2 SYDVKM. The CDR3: CASSLTGDYEQFF. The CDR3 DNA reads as TGTGCCAGCAGTTTGACAGGGGACTATGAGCAGTTCTTC.

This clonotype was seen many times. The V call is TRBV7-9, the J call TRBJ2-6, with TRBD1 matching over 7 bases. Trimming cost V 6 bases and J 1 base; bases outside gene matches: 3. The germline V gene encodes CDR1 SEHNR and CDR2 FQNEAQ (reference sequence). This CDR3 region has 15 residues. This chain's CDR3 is CASSSGQSGANVLTF. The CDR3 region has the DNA TGTGCCAGCAGTTCGGGACAGTCTGGGGCCAACGTCCTGACTTTC.

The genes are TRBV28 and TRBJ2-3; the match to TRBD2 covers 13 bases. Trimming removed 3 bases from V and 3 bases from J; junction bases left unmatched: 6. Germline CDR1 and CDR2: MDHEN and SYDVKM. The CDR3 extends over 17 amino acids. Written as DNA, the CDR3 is TGTGCCAGCAGTTTTGGTGGACTAGCGGGGGCGACAGATACGCAGTATTTT. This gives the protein CASSFGGLAGATDTQYF.

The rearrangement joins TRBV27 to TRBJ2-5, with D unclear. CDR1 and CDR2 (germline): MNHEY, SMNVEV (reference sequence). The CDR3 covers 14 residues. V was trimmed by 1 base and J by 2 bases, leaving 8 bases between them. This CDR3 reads CASSLLRQQETQYF. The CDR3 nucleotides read TGTGCCAGCAGTTTATTAAGGCAGCAAGAGACCCAGTACTTC.

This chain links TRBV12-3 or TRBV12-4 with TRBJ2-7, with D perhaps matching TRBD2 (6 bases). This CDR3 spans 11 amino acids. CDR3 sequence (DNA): TGTTGCTCGGGGGATCCCTACGAGCAGTACTTC. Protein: CCSGDPYEQYF.

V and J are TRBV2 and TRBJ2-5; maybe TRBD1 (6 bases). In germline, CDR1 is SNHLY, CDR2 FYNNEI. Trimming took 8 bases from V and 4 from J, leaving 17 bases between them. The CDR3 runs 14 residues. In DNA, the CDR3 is TGTGCCAGCTCCGTCCAGGGGATCTTAGAGACCCAGTACTTC. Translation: CASSVQGILETQYF.

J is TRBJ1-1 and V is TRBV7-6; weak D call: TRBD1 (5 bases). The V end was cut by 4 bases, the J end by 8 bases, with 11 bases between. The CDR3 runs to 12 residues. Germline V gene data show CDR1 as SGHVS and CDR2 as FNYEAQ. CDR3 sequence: CASSSLGLEAFF. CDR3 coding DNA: TGTGCCAGCAGCTCTCTGGGACTCGAAGCTTTCTTT.

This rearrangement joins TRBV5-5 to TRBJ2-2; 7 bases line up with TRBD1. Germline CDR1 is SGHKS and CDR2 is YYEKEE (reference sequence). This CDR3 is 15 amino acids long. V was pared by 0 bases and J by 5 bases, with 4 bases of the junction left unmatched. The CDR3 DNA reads TGTGCCAGCAGCTTGGTAGTACAGGGGACCGGGGAGCTGTTTTTT. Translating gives CASSLVVQGTGELFF. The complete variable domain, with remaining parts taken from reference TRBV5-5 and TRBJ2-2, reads DAGVTQSPTHLIKTRGQQVTLRCSPISGHKSVSWYQQVLGQGPQFIFQYYEKEERGRGNFPDRFSARQFPNYSSELNVNALLLGDSALYLCASSLVVQGTGELFFGEGSRLTVL.

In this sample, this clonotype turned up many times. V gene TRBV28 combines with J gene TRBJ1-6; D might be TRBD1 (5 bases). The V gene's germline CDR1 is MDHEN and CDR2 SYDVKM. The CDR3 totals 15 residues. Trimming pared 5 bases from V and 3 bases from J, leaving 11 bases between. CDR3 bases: TGTGCCAGCAGTGAGCCCCAGGGCTATAATTCACCCCTCCACTTT. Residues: CASSEPQGYNSPLHF.

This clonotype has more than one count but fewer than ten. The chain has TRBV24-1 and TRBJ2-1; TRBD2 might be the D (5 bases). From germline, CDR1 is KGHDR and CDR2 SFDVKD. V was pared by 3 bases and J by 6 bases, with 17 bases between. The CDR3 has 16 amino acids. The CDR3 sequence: CATSDNTSPLSNEQFF. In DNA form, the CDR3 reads TGTGCCACCAGTGATAATACTAGTCCCCTTAGCAATGAGCAGTTCTTC.

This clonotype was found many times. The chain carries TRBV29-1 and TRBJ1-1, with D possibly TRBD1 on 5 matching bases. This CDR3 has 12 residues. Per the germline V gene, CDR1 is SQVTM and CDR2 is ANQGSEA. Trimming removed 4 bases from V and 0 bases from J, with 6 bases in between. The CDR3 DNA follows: TGCAGCGTTGGGGGCCTGAACACTGAAGCTTTCTTT. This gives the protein CSVGGLNTEAFF.

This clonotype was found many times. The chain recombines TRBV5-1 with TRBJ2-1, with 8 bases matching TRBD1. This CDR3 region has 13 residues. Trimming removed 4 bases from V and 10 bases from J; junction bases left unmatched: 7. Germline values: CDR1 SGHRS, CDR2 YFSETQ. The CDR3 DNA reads TGCGCCAGCAGCCGCGGGACAGGTTACGAGCAGTTCTTC. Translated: CASSRGTGYEQFF.

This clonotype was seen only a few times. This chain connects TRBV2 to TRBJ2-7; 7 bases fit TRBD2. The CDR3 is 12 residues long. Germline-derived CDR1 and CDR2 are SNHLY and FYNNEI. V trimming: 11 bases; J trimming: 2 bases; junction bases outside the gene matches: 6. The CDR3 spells CAGGVAPYEQYV. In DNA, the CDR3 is TGTGCCGGGGGGGTCGCTCCCTACGAGCAGTACGTC.

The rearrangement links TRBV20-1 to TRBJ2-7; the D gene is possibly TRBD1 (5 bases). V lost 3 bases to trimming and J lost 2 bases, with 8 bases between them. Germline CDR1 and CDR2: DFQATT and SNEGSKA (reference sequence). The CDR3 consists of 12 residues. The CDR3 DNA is TGCAGTGCTAGGGACAACGCCTACGAGCAGTACTTC. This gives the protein CSARDNAYEQYF.